Listed below are T cell receptor beta chains from one sample, sequenced in a study of Ad26.COV2.S vaccination and SARS-CoV-2 variants. TCRdb keeps only in-frame clones here, not all; method: immunoSEQ multiplex PCR. This table has around 300,000 clones, 75% to 90% appearing once. The sample here was peripheral blood, taken in a trial of Ad26.COV2.S vaccine versus placebo. These receptors all come from a person aged 18-65 years who received the Ad26.COV2.S COVID-19 vaccine or a placebo. The CDR3 runs from the conserved cysteine through the conserved F or W. Fields, in order: V gene, D gene, CDR3 protein. D genes are given only for firm matches.

TRBV29-1,.,CSVPPGGAFMKTEAFF
TRBV5-4,.,CARSPGNTIYF
TRBV4-3,.,CASSQARDLGQPQHF
TRBV4-1,.,CASSQGPGEWNEQFF
TRBV6-1,.,CASSEGTSRSWGYTF
TRBV18,.,CASSPPGGATEAFF
TRBV3-1/TRBV3-2,.,CASSQTNPGGAFF
TRBV7-9,.,CASSSAERGVSGYTF
TRBV5-1,.,CASRMDIAGVGNTIYF
TRBV12-3/TRBV12-4,TRBD2,CASSNPGGEQYF
TRBV13,TRBD2,CASSPDLLTGGGSSTPEQFF
TRBV27,TRBD1,CASSLGTGGNQPQHF
TRBV4-1,.,CASGRDTNEKLFF
TRBV4-1,.,CASSQVPGEGTEAFF
TRBV7-9,.,CASSFGVTGELFF
TRBV5-8,.,CASNQIETQYF
TRBV7-9,.,CASSSTTVGSNQPQHF
TRBV27,.,CASSFGGADQPQHF
TRBV18,.,CASSSGGETQYF
TRBV9,.,CASSSSSRRQFGELFF
TRBV27,TRBD1,CASTLRGTGSHEQYF
TRBV6-5,.,CASSLTGLYGYTF
TRBV18,TRBD2,CASSPRAGLALETQYF
TRBV5-1,.,CASRRTGELFF
TRBV5-4,.,CASSSPVGGARDSETQYF
TRBV5-4,TRBD1,CASSRTGDNYGYTF
TRBV5-6,.,CASSLEPLGEQYF
TRBV19,.,CASSILVLSQEMNTEAFF
TRBV4-1,TRBD2,CASSQGPTSSTGDEQFF
TRBV10-3,.,CAIGSQGRNTEAFF